These 18 T cell receptor beta chains share one sample of origin, sequenced in a study of T cells expressing NK-cell markers. TCRdb re-called the 5' RACE reads; every CDR3 protein appears as one record, without DNA. The sample data list 25,000 to 35,000 distinct CDR3 sequences. The sample comprised blood T cells: a sorted CD56 or NKG2C T cell subset, CD4+ or CD8+ T cells, or bulk PBMC T cells (not recorded which). Receptors originate from a woman aged 18 to 75 in good health.

The chain employs TRBV27 and TRBJ2-7; without DNA, the TCRdb call of TRBD1 cannot be checked. Germline values: CDR1 MNHEY, CDR2 SMNVEV (reference sequence). This CDR3 has 14 residues. The CDR3 protein is CASSFQGTTYEQYF.

V is TRBV6-4 and J is TRBJ2-3; the D call from TCRdb, TRBD2, cannot be confirmed without DNA. Germline lookup yields CDR1 MRHNA and CDR2 SNTAGT. The CDR3 is 17 amino acids. CDR3 in amino acids: CASSVHPSGGGTDTQYF.

This chain links TRBV6-4 with TRBJ2-1; TCRdb outputs TRBD2, but without DNA this stays unchecked. The CDR3 runs 18 residues. CDR1 MRHNA and CDR2 SNTAGT come from the germline V gene. CDR3 sequence: CASSEGLAGASSYNEQFF.

The CDR3: CASSYSMEQETQYF. The chain is built from TRBV6-2 or TRBV6-3 and TRBJ2-5. This CDR3 spans 14 amino acids. Germline assignment: CDR1 MNHEY and CDR2 SVGEGT.

The rearrangement links TRBV29-1 to TRBJ2-3; TCRdb picks TRBD1, but there is no DNA to check that call. This CDR3 has 15 residues. CDR1 is SQVTM and CDR2 is ANQGSEA in the germline V gene. CDR3 in amino acids: CSVEDQGGSTDTQYF.

This chain connects TRBV12-3 or TRBV12-4 to TRBJ2-7. This CDR3 comprises 14 residues. The chain's CDR3 is CASRSTGRAYEQYF.

The chain has TRBV7-2 and TRBJ2-1; there is no DNA to check the TCRdb D call of TRBD2. This CDR3 has 12 residues. In germline, CDR1 is SGHTA, CDR2 FQGNSA. CDR3 loop: CASSPREDEQFF. Together with reference TRBV7-2 and TRBJ2-1, the CDR3 gives the full variable domain: GAGVSQSPSNKVTEKGKDVELRCDPISGHTALYWYRQSLGQGLEFLIYFQGNSAPDKSGLPSDRFSAERTGGSVSTLTIQRTQQEDSAVYLCASSPREDEQFFGPGTRLTVL.

The gene calls are TRBV6-4 and TRBJ2-2; the TCRdb D gene call, TRBD2, has no DNA to confirm it. The CDR3 length is 15 residues. Germline V lookup: CDR1 MRHNA, CDR2 SNTAGT. CDR3 loop: CASSDEGANTGELFF.

The V and J genes are TRBV7-9 and TRBJ2-7. Germline values: CDR1 SEHNR, CDR2 FQNEAQ (reference sequence). CDR3 size: 13 residues. The CDR3 sequence: CASSLSSIHEQYF. Supplemented by reference TRBV7-9 and TRBJ2-7, the full variable domain reads DTGVSQNPRHKITKRGQNVTFRCDPISEHNRLYWYRQTLGQGPEFLTYFQNEAQLEKSRLLSDRFSAERPKGSFSTLEIQRTEQGDSAMYLCASSLSSIHEQYFGPGTRLTVT.

The V gene is TRBV7-8, the J gene TRBJ2-1; without DNA, the TCRdb call of TRBD1 cannot be checked. Germline V gene data show CDR1 as SGHVS and CDR2 as FQNEAQ. The CDR3 length is 16 residues. The CDR3 sequence is CASSPKGAGFYNEQFF.

J is TRBJ2-2 and V is TRBV10-2. CDR3 length: 13 amino acids. Germline V CDR1 and CDR2: WSHSY, SAAADI. The CDR3 loop is CASSRADHGELFF.

This rearrangement joins TRBV5-6 to TRBJ2-7. The CDR3 is made up of 14 amino acids. Germline CDR1 reads SGHDT; CDR2 reads YYEEEE. Here the CDR3 reads CASSLDGGLYEQYF.

V and J are TRBV29-1 and TRBJ2-7. Germline V gene lookup returns CDR1 SQVTM and CDR2 ANQGSEA. The CDR3 contains 11 residues. The CDR3 loop reads CSVVISYEQYF.

The chain carries TRBV27 and TRBJ2-5; TCRdb indicates TRBD2, and absent DNA this call remains unverified. Germline CDR1 MNHEY, CDR2 SMNVEV (reference sequence). CDR3 length: 15 amino acids. CDR3: CASTLTSGEQETQYF.

The J gene is TRBJ2-3, the V gene TRBV5-1; as DNA is missing, the TRBD2 call by TCRdb cannot be tested. This CDR3 spans 15 amino acids. The germline V gene has CDR1 SGHRS and CDR2 YFSETQ. CDR3 residues: CASSATSVSTDTQYF.

The rearrangement joins TRBV6-5 to TRBJ1-1. This CDR3 spans 14 amino acids. Germline loops: CDR1 MNHEY, CDR2 SVGAGI. CDR3 residues: CASSYSRPATEAFF.

The chain has TRBV7-9 and TRBJ2-7; the D gene TCRdb calls, TRBD1, cannot be checked with no DNA. In germline, CDR1 is SEHNR, CDR2 FQNEAQ (reference sequence). CDR3 length: 13 residues. CDR3 in amino acids: CASSLGQLYEQYF. Filled out from reference TRBV7-9 and TRBJ2-7, the complete variable domain reads DTGVSQNPRHKITKRGQNVTFRCDPISEHNRLYWYRQTLGQGPEFLTYFQNEAQLEKSRLLSDRFSAERPKGSFSTLEIQRTEQGDSAMYLCASSLGQLYEQYFGPGTRLTVT.

This chain joins TRBV28 and TRBJ1-5. The CDR3 has 19 residues. Germline CDR1 reads MDHEN; CDR2 reads SYDVKM. CDR3 in amino acids: CASSLRGGQGNLSNQPQHF.